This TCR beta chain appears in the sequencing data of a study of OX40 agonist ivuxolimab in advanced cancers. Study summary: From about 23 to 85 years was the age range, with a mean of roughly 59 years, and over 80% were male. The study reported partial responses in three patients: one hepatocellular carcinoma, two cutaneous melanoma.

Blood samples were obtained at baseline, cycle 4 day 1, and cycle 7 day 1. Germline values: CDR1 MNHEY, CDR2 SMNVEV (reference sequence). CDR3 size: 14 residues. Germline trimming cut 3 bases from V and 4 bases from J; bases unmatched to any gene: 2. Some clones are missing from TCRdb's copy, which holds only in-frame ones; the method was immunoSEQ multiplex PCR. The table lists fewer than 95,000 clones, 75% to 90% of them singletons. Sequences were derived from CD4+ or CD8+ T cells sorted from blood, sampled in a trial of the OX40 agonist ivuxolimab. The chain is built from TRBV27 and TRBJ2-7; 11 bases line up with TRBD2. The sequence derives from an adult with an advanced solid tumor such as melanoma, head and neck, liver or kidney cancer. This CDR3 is CASSFSGRVYEQYF. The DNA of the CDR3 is TGTGCCAGCAGTTTTAGCGGGAGGGTGTACGAGCAGTACTTC.